Below are 28 T cell receptor beta chains sequenced from a single sample in a study of glioma-infiltrating T cells after dendritic cell vaccination. TCRdb's copy holds only in-frame clones and misses some; the assay was immunoSEQ multiplex PCR. Of 50,000 to 80,000 clones listed, around 86% are singletons. Sample: blood, taken before dendritic cell vaccination. These TCRs come from a human donor with glioblastoma.

This chain joins TRBV4-2 and TRBJ1-5; TRBD1 is a possible D gene (6 bases). The CDR3 is 15 amino acids. V dropped 5 bases and J dropped 9 bases, with 20 bases sitting between them. The germline V gene has CDR1 LGHNA and CDR2 YNFKEQ. The CDR3: CASSLNRDIGRPQHF. The CDR3 DNA sequence: TGTGCCAGCAGCTTAAACCGGGACATCGGTCGGCCCCAGCATTTT.

The chain uses TRBV6-5 and TRBJ2-3, with a weak D call TRBD2 (6 bases). Trimming left V 6 bases short and J 1 base short, with 14 bases between. CDR1 MNHEY and CDR2 SVGAGI come from the germline V gene. CDR3 length equals 15 residues. The CDR3 DNA reads as TGTGCCAGCAGCTTCCCGGGCGGGGGCACAGATACGCAGTATTTT. Translated: CASSFPGGGTDTQYF.

The chain links TRBV19 to TRBJ2-3; D ambiguous. The germline V gene has CDR1 LNHDA and CDR2 SQIVND (reference sequence). Trimming shortened V by 6 bases and J by 8 bases, and 15 bases separated the two germline ends. The CDR3 runs to 13 residues. The CDR3 sequence is CASSTTRASTQYF. CDR3 nucleotide sequence: TGTGCCAGTAGCACCACCCGTGCGAGTACGCAGTATTTT.

The chain employs TRBV16 and TRBJ2-7, with a tentative D call TRBD1 (6 bases). The CDR3 loop spans 14 amino acids. The V end lost 0 bases, the J end lost 6 bases, and 12 bases lay between the germline ends. Germline loops: CDR1 KGHSY, CDR2 FQNENV. The CDR3 region is CASSQSRGGSEQYF. In DNA form, the CDR3 reads TGTGCCAGCAGCCAATCGAGAGGGGGTTCCGAGCAGTACTTC.

This clone was picked up one time. The rearrangement uses TRBV2 and TRBJ1-4; 8 positions match TRBD1. J lost 2 bases, V lost 6 bases, and 5 bases had no gene match. The length of the CDR3 is 15 residues. Germline lookup yields CDR1 SNHLY and CDR2 FYNNEI. As DNA, the CDR3 is TGTGCCAGCAGGGGGACAGGCGGGACTAATGAAAAACTGTTTTTT. Translating it yields CASRGTGGTNEKLFF.

The V and J genes are TRBV6-5 and TRBJ1-6; 9 bases match TRBD1. V dropped 8 bases and J dropped 7; count of bases not matched to a gene: 3. CDR1 and CDR2 (germline): MNHEY, SVGAGI. The CDR3 totals 13 residues. Here the CDR3 DNA reads TGTGCCAGCCGGACAGGGGCAAATTCACCCCTCCACTTT. The encoded protein is CASRTGANSPLHF.

There are a few counts of this clone. The chain employs TRBV7-2 and TRBJ2-7; D is ambiguous. The CDR3 has 12 amino acids. Trimming took off 8 bases at V and 0 bases at J, with 8 bases between the two ends. Germline CDR1 and CDR2: SGHTA and FQGNSA. The CDR3 loop is CASSTVSYEQYF. The CDR3 coding sequence is TGTGCCAGCTCCACAGTCTCCTACGAGCAGTACTTC.

The chain joins TRBV5-1 to TRBJ1-5; D is unresolved. From germline, CDR1 is SGHRS and CDR2 YFSETQ. Trimming cost V 4 bases and J 7 bases, with 12 bases left between them. This CDR3 has 13 amino acids. In DNA, the CDR3 is TGCGCCAGCAGCCCGATTCCGGGGCAGCCCCAGCATTTT. It is translated as CASSPIPGQPQHF.

The chain recombines TRBV19 with TRBJ2-7, with 8 bases fitting TRBD1. The CDR3 consists of 12 residues. Germline CDR1 and CDR2: LNHDA and SQIVND (reference sequence). Losses at the gene ends were 9 bases for V and 4 bases for J; bases not matched to a gene: 5. The CDR3 nucleotides are TGTGCCAGCAGGGGGCCTAGTTACGAGCAGTACTTC. It yields the protein CASRGPSYEQYF.

The CDR3 reads CASSLGEGNTEAFF. The CDR3, as DNA: TGTGCCAGCAGCCTGGGGGAGGGAAACACTGAAGCTTTCTTT. This rearrangement joins TRBV7-9 to TRBJ1-1, with a weak D call TRBD1 (5 bases). With 5 bases removed from V and 2 bases from J, the gap between germline ends came to 12 bases. The CDR3 totals 14 residues. Germline values: CDR1 SEHNR, CDR2 FQNEAQ (reference sequence). The variable domain in full, completed from reference TRBV7-9 and TRBJ1-1, reads DTGVSQNPRHKITKRGQNVTFRCDPISEHNRLYWYRQTLGQGPEFLTYFQNEAQLEKSRLLSDRFSAERPKGSFSTLEIQRTEQGDSAMYLCASSLGEGNTEAFFGQGTRLTVV.

The V and J genes are TRBV25-1 and TRBJ1-5; a possible D gene is TRBD1 (5 bases). Germline V CDR1 and CDR2: MGHDK, SYGVNS. Trimming removed 4 bases from V and 4 bases from J, with 14 bases in between. This CDR3 has 15 residues. The CDR3 DNA reads TGTGCCAGCAGTGCGCAGGGAATTCCGAATCAGCCCCAGCATTTT. This gives the protein CASSAQGIPNQPQHF.

The rearrangement joins TRBV7-6 to TRBJ2-1; 7 bases match TRBD2. This CDR3 has 15 residues. Losses at the gene ends were 5 bases for V and 2 bases for J; bases not matched to a gene: 6. Per germline, CDR1 SGHVS and CDR2 FNYEAQ. CDR3: CASSPPAGAYNEQFF. CDR3 nucleotides: TGTGCCAGCAGCCCACCGGCGGGGGCCTACAATGAGCAGTTCTTC.

The rearrangement joins TRBV5-1 to TRBJ1-1, with a weak D call TRBD1 (5 bases). V was clipped by 6 bases and J by 0 bases, with 18 bases between them. The CDR3 is made up of 16 amino acids. The V gene's germline CDR1 is SGHRS and CDR2 YFSETQ. The CDR3 spells CASKLAQGVLNTEAFF. The CDR3 DNA reads as TGCGCCAGCAAGCTTGCGCAGGGCGTCTTGAACACTGAAGCTTTCTTT. Filled out from reference TRBV5-1 and TRBJ1-1, the complete variable domain reads KAGVTQTPRYLIKTRGQQVTLSCSPISGHRSVSWYQQTPGQGLQFLFEYFSETQRNKGNFPGRFSGRQFSNSRSEMNVSTLELGDSALYLCASKLAQGVLNTEAFFGQGTRLTVV.

The chain joins TRBV6-5 to TRBJ2-7; TRBD2 is a possible D gene (5 bases). CDR3 length equals 13 residues. Germline lookup yields CDR1 MNHEY and CDR2 SVGAGI. V was trimmed by 3 bases and J by 7 bases, leaving 13 bases between them. The DNA of the CDR3 is TGTGCCAGCAGTTATGCCAGATCGGGGGAGCAGTACTTC. Its translation: CASSYARSGEQYF.

The chain couples TRBV6-1 to TRBJ2-7; 11 positions agree with TRBD2. Germline values: CDR1 MNHNS, CDR2 SASEGT. CDR3 length equals 15 residues. Trimming removed 3 bases from V and 2 bases from J; junction bases left unmatched: 3. Here the CDR3 DNA reads TGTGCCAGCAGTGAGAGTAGCGGGGGGGCCTACGAGCAGTACTTC. It codes for CASSESSGGAYEQYF.

V is TRBV28 and J is TRBJ2-7; 7 nucleotides line up with TRBD1. Unmatched junction bases numbered 9, after V lost 7 bases and J lost 3 bases. Per the germline V gene, CDR1 is MDHEN and CDR2 is SYDVKM. The CDR3 runs 14 residues. The CDR3 sequence is CASIQTGMGYEQYF. The CDR3 nucleotides read TGTGCCAGCATCCAGACAGGGATGGGCTACGAGCAGTACTTC.

The chain employs TRBV9 and TRBJ1-1; 9 nucleotides agree with TRBD1. Losses at the gene ends were 3 bases for V and 10 bases for J; bases not matched to a gene: 10. CDR3 length equals 14 residues. Germline V lookup: CDR1 SGDLS, CDR2 YYNGEE. For the CDR3, the DNA is TGTGCCAGCAGCGCCCTCTCGGGACAGGGCGCAGCTTTCTTT. Amino acid sequence: CASSALSGQGAAFF.

The chain carries TRBV6-7 and TRBJ2-1, with 15 bases identical to TRBD2. TRBV6-7 is known as an ORF, though its function is uncertain. The CDR3 consists of 14 residues. With 8 bases clipped from V and 7 bases from J, the junction kept 3 bases outside the gene matches. CDR3 sequence reads: CASDGLAGGNEQFF. CDR3 coding DNA: TGTGCCAGCGATGGACTAGCGGGGGGGAATGAGCAGTTCTTC.

The chain joins TRBV6-6 to TRBJ1-6; possible D gene TRBD1, 5 bases. Between the trimmed V and J ends, which lost 5 bases and 7 bases, there was a span of 18 bases. In germline, CDR1 is MNHNY, CDR2 SVGAGI (reference sequence). CDR3 length: 16 amino acids. CDR3: CASSPDPRARNSPLHF. The CDR3 bases are TGTGCCAGCAGTCCGGACCCCAGGGCTCGGAATTCACCCCTCCACTTT.

This rearrangement joins TRBV6-1 to TRBJ2-7, with D uncertain. V lost 11 bases to trimming and J lost 6 bases, with 17 bases between them. Germline values: CDR1 MNHNS, CDR2 SASEGT. CDR3 length equals 12 residues. Here the CDR3 DNA reads TGTGCCTCCAAAGGAGATAGCAGCGAGCAGTACTTC. It yields the protein CASKGDSSEQYF.

V gene TRBV19 combines with J gene TRBJ1-3, with TRBD1 matching over 9 bases. The V gene end was trimmed by 5 bases and the J gene end by 4 bases; junction bases not matched to a gene: 9. Germline V gene lookup returns CDR1 LNHDA and CDR2 SQIVND (reference sequence). The CDR3 runs to 16 residues. CDR3: CASSSTGGALGNTIYF. CDR3 nucleotide sequence: TGTGCCAGTAGTTCAACAGGGGGCGCGTTGGGAAACACCATATATTTT.

The gene calls are TRBV6-1 and TRBJ1-6, with TRBD1 matching 9 bases. After removal of 7 bases from V and 7 bases from J, the junction contained 8 bases not matched to a gene. Germline assignment: CDR1 MNHNS and CDR2 SASEGT. This CDR3 contains 15 residues. This chain's CDR3 is CASTLKTGGNSPLHF. Written as DNA, the CDR3 is TGTGCCAGCACCTTAAAAACAGGGGGCAATTCACCCCTCCACTTT.

The rearrangement joins TRBV7-8 to TRBJ2-3; 7 nucleotides match TRBD2. CDR1 SGHVS and CDR2 FQNEAQ come from the germline V gene. V shed 3 bases, J shed 2 bases, and the junction held 5 bases outside the gene matches. The CDR3 runs to 15 residues. In nucleotides, the CDR3 is TGTGCCAGCAGCTTCGTTAGCGGGCCCACAGATACGCAGTATTTT. It encodes CASSFVSGPTDTQYF.

The chain carries TRBV6-1 and TRBJ2-3, with D unclear. With 1 base removed from V and 4 bases from J, the gap between germline ends came to 3 bases. The CDR3 is made up of 12 amino acids. The germline V gene has CDR1 MNHNS and CDR2 SASEGT. In nucleotides, the CDR3 is TGTGCCAGCAGTGAAGTCGCAGATACGCAGTATTTT. This encodes CASSEVADTQYF.

The CDR3 nucleotides read TGTGCCTGGAGTGGATACAGGGGGCTAATCTCTGGGGCCAACGTCCTGACTTTC. Residues: CAWSGYRGLISGANVLTF. The J gene is TRBJ2-6, the V gene TRBV30, with 9 bases aligning to TRBD1. In germline, CDR1 is GTSNPN, CDR2 SVGIG (reference sequence). The CDR3 totals 18 residues. After removal of 1 base from V and 0 bases from J, the junction contained 7 bases not matched to a gene.

The chain recombines TRBV7-2 with TRBJ2-5, with 10 bases matching TRBD1. The CDR3 loop spans 14 amino acids. Germline CDR1 is SGHTA and CDR2 is FQGNSA. V trimming: 5 bases; J trimming: 5 bases; junction bases outside the gene matches: 5. Here the CDR3 DNA reads TGTGCCAGCAGCCCAGGGGGACAGGGGGAGACCCAGTACTTC. Its protein product is CASSPGGQGETQYF.

The rearrangement uses TRBV2 and TRBJ2-1; tentatively, D is TRBD1 (5 bases). Germline loops: CDR1 SNHLY, CDR2 FYNNEI. The CDR3 runs to 13 residues. Deletions cut 4 bases from V and 4 bases from J, with 8 bases between. This chain's CDR3 is CASSGGPYNEQFF. CDR3 DNA: TGTGCCAGCAGTGGGGGCCCATACAATGAGCAGTTCTTC. The variable domain in full, completed from reference TRBV2 and TRBJ2-1, reads EPEVTQTPSHQVTQMGQEVILRCVPISNHLYFYWYRQILGQKVEFLVSFYNNEISEKSEIFDDQFSVERPDGSNFTLKIRSTKLEDSAMYFCASSGGPYNEQFFGPGTRLTVL.

This clone was detected once. The chain has TRBV18 and TRBJ2-3; D not certain. CDR3 size: 13 residues. Germline-derived CDR1 and CDR2 are KGHSH and LQKENI. Trimming took off 0 bases at V and 4 bases at J, with 5 bases between the two ends. In DNA, the CDR3 is TGTGCCAGCTCACCACCAGTAGCAGATACGCAGTATTTT. It is translated as CASSPPVADTQYF.